This T cell receptor beta chain was profiled in a study of T cells in Graves' hyperthyroidism and ophthalmopathy. Study-wide results and caveats: Also found in blood were most expanded thyroid clonotypes above 0.001. Ophthalmopathy was distinguished from stable hyperthyroidism by 13 V-J signatures.

The table lists this clonotype with a few counts. The antigen is not known. Germline CDR1 is DFQATT and CDR2 is SNEGSKA (reference sequence). V was clipped by 1 base and J by 5 bases; unmatched bases: 7. The CDR3 sequence is 15 residues long. Amplification of TCR beta CDR3 regions was performed using RNA transcripts as template. Carried out on the TCR CDR3, a first-round RT-PCR used the HTBI primer set. TCRdb fed the multiplex PCR reads into MiXCR, producing one record per CDR3 protein. Among fewer than 650,000 distinct CDR3 sequences listed, approximately 15% were seen once. Those patients with uncontrolled infection, other autoimmune disease, pregnancy or lactation were excluded. PBMCs were derived from around 10 ml fresh peripheral blood.

Sequenced: blood. This TCR was recovered from a woman between 18 and 29 years old with Graves' ophthalmopathy. The rearrangement links TRBV20-1 to TRBJ2-1, with 8 bases identical to TRBD1. CDR3 sequence: CSARAPGQVHNEQFF. The DNA of the CDR3 is TGCAGTGCTAGAGCTCCGGGACAGGTTCACAATGAGCAGTTCTTC.